The rows below give T cell receptor beta chains drawn from one sample of a study of cytomegalovirus exposure and HLA in healthy donors. TCRdb's copy holds only in-frame clones and misses some; the assay was immunoSEQ multiplex PCR. Counted here are 150,000 to 200,000 clones, 77% occurring once; the ten biggest clones make up approximately 3.7%. The sequenced sample consisted of PBMCs. These receptors all stem from a man aged 25-45 years in good health and CMV-seropositive. Each CDR3 is given with its conserved first and last residue. A D gene is named only where the DNA matches it firmly. Some rows have no size entry. The others give once, few or many, or a class for an expanded clone.

D gene: TRBD2
J gene: TRBJ2-7
V gene: TRBV2
clone size: once
CDR3 protein: CASSQETGGGEQYF
CDR3 DNA: TGTGCCAGCAGTCAAGAGACGGGGGGAGGCGAGCAGTACTTC

D gene: TRBD1
J gene: TRBJ1-2
V gene: TRBV5-6
clone size: once
CDR3 protein: CASSFRDRGTGGYTF
CDR3 DNA: TGTGCCAGCAGCTTCCGGGACAGGGGAACCGGTGGCTACACCTTC

D gene: TRBD1
J gene: TRBJ1-4
V gene: TRBV29-1
clone size: -
CDR3 protein: CSVAPQGSNEKLFF
CDR3 DNA: TGCAGCGTCGCACCACAGGGGTCTAATGAAAAACTGTTTTTT

D gene: TRBD1
J gene: TRBJ2-7
V gene: TRBV6-6
clone size: few
CDR3 protein: CASSKKQGGTYEQYF
CDR3 DNA: TGTGCCAGCAGTAAAAAACAGGGGGGAACCTACGAGCAGTACTTC

D gene: -
J gene: TRBJ2-3
V gene: TRBV13
clone size: -
CDR3 protein: CASSSAPAGSTDTQYF
CDR3 DNA: TGTGCCAGCAGCTCCGCCCCCGCCGGGAGCACAGATACGCAGTATTTT

D gene: -
J gene: TRBJ2-5
V gene: TRBV10-1
clone size: -
CDR3 protein: CASSRARGETQYF
CDR3 DNA: TGCGCCAGCAGTCGGGCCCGGGGTGAGACCCAGTACTTC

D gene: -
J gene: TRBJ1-5
V gene: TRBV18
clone size: -
CDR3 protein: CASSSGGYGPQHF
CDR3 DNA: TGTGCCAGCTCGTCAGGTGGGTACGGGCCCCAGCATTTT

D gene: -
J gene: TRBJ1-2
V gene: TRBV30
clone size: -
CDR3 protein: CAWSVNSFYGYTF
CDR3 DNA: TGTGCCTGGAGTGTAAACAGCTTCTATGGCTACACCTTC

D gene: TRBD1
J gene: TRBJ1-5
V gene: TRBV18
clone size: once
CDR3 protein: CASSPTGRQPQHF
CDR3 DNA: TGTGCCAGCTCCCCGACAGGGCGTCAGCCCCAGCATTTT

D gene: -
J gene: TRBJ1-1
V gene: TRBV5-1
clone size: -
CDR3 protein: CASSGEAFF
CDR3 DNA: TGCGCCAGCTCGGGTGAAGCTTTCTTT

D gene: -
J gene: TRBJ2-7
V gene: TRBV29-1
clone size: -
CDR3 protein: CSVVIWGATYEQYF
CDR3 DNA: TGCAGCGTGGTTATATGGGGCGCAACCTACGAGCAGTACTTC

D gene: TRBD1
J gene: TRBJ2-7
V gene: TRBV19
clone size: -
CDR3 protein: CASSFTTGAEQYF
CDR3 DNA: TGTGCCAGTAGTTTTACCACAGGGGCCGAGCAGTACTTC

D gene: TRBD2
J gene: TRBJ2-2
V gene: TRBV4-3
clone size: -
CDR3 protein: CASSQDLPSGNTGELFF
CDR3 DNA: TGCGCCAGCAGCCAAGATCTTCCTAGCGGGAACACCGGGGAGCTGTTTTTT

D gene: TRBD2
J gene: TRBJ2-3
V gene: TRBV11-2
clone size: -
CDR3 protein: CASSSAGGKADTQYF
CDR3 DNA: TGTGCCAGCAGCTCCGCGGGGGGGAAGGCAGATACGCAGTATTTT

D gene: TRBD1
J gene: TRBJ2-7
V gene: TRBV5-6
clone size: -
CDR3 protein: CASSGDSYEQYF
CDR3 DNA: TGTGCCAGCAGCGGGGACAGCTACGAGCAGTACTTC

D gene: -
J gene: TRBJ2-1
V gene: TRBV28
clone size: few
CDR3 protein: CASSSTYNEQFF
CDR3 DNA: TGTGCCAGCAGTTCAACCTACAATGAGCAGTTCTTC

D gene: TRBD2
J gene: TRBJ2-7
V gene: TRBV27
clone size: -
CDR3 protein: CASTLSGGARYEQYF
CDR3 DNA: TGTGCCAGCACCCTTAGCGGGGGGGCTCGCTACGAGCAGTACTTC

D gene: TRBD1
J gene: TRBJ1-4
V gene: TRBV4-1
clone size: -
CDR3 protein: CASSQDTTGDEKLFF
CDR3 DNA: TGCGCCAGCAGCCAAGATACAACAGGGGACGAAAAACTGTTTTTT

D gene: -
J gene: TRBJ2-7
V gene: TRBV7-9
clone size: once
CDR3 protein: CASSSRQDPGEQYF
CDR3 DNA: TGTGCCAGCAGCTCTCGACAGGACCCCGGCGAGCAGTACTTC

D gene: TRBD2
J gene: TRBJ2-7
V gene: TRBV5-4
clone size: -
CDR3 protein: CASSGDTGTRSGEQYF
CDR3 DNA: TGTGCCAGCAGCGGAGACACCGGGACTAGGTCTGGCGAGCAGTACTTC

D gene: TRBD1
J gene: TRBJ2-7
V gene: TRBV5-1
clone size: -
CDR3 protein: CASSSGQGTYEQYF
CDR3 DNA: TGCGCCAGCAGCTCCGGACAGGGCACCTACGAGCAGTACTTC

D gene: TRBD1
J gene: TRBJ1-1
V gene: TRBV11-1
clone size: once
CDR3 protein: CASSLGTVTEAFF
CDR3 DNA: TGTGCCAGCAGCCTCGGGACAGTTACTGAAGCTTTCTTT

D gene: -
J gene: TRBJ2-7
V gene: TRBV5-1
clone size: once
CDR3 protein: CASSQMVGGYEQYF
CDR3 DNA: TGCGCCAGCAGCCAAATGGTAGGGGGATACGAGCAGTACTTC

D gene: TRBD1
J gene: TRBJ2-7
V gene: TRBV5-1
clone size: -
CDR3 protein: CASRPGTGYEQYF
CDR3 DNA: TGCGCCAGCAGACCGGGGACAGGCTACGAGCAGTACTTC

D gene: -
J gene: TRBJ1-1
V gene: TRBV6-1
clone size: once
CDR3 protein: CASSESPVMNTEAFF
CDR3 DNA: TGTGCCAGCAGTGAATCCCCGGTAATGAACACTGAAGCTTTCTTT

D gene: TRBD1
J gene: TRBJ1-2
V gene: TRBV6-5
clone size: -
CDR3 protein: CAIKSRDRSFYGYTF
CDR3 DNA: TGTGCCATCAAAAGTCGGGACAGGTCCTTCTATGGCTACACCTTC

D gene: TRBD2
J gene: TRBJ2-3
V gene: TRBV7-3
clone size: -
CDR3 protein: CASSPTGGGSDTQYF
CDR3 DNA: TGTGCCAGCAGCCCGACCGGGGGGGGCTCAGATACGCAGTATTTT

D gene: TRBD1
J gene: TRBJ2-2
V gene: TRBV7-3
clone size: once
CDR3 protein: CASRLTGTGDTGELFF
CDR3 DNA: TGTGCCAGCAGGCTAACCGGGACAGGGGACACCGGGGAGCTGTTTTTT

D gene: -
J gene: TRBJ2-7
V gene: TRBV7-9
clone size: -
CDR3 protein: CASSLESPYEQYF
CDR3 DNA: TGTGCCAGCAGCTTGGAGAGCCCCTACGAGCAGTACTTC

D gene: -
J gene: TRBJ1-1
V gene: TRBV28
clone size: -
CDR3 protein: CASSTWAGSTEAFF
CDR3 DNA: TGTGCCAGCAGTACATGGGCCGGAAGCACTGAAGCTTTCTTT

D gene: TRBD1
J gene: TRBJ1-3
V gene: TRBV15
clone size: -
CDR3 protein: CATSRRRGQNSGNTIYF
CDR3 DNA: TGTGCCACCAGCAGACGAAGGGGACAGAACTCTGGAAACACCATATATTTT

D gene: TRBD2
J gene: TRBJ2-5
V gene: TRBV2
clone size: -
CDR3 protein: CASSWTSGGRDRGETQYF
CDR3 DNA: TGTGCCAGCAGTTGGACTAGCGGGGGGAGGGATCGCGGAGAGACCCAGTACTTC

D gene: -
J gene: TRBJ1-6
V gene: TRBV5-1
clone size: -
CDR3 protein: CASSLEFDSNSPLHF
CDR3 DNA: TGCGCCAGCAGCTTGGAATTTGACAGTAATTCACCCCTCCACTTT

D gene: TRBD1
J gene: TRBJ2-3
V gene: TRBV4-3
clone size: -
CDR3 protein: CASSQIGTGGTDTQYF
CDR3 DNA: TGCGCCAGCAGCCAGATCGGGACAGGGGGCACAGATACGCAGTATTTT

D gene: TRBD2
J gene: TRBJ2-3
V gene: TRBV4-2
clone size: -
CDR3 protein: CASSQTSGGSDTQYF
CDR3 DNA: TGTGCCAGCAGCCAAACTAGCGGGGGGTCAGATACGCAGTATTTT

D gene: TRBD1
J gene: TRBJ1-1
V gene: TRBV5-1
clone size: -
CDR3 protein: CASSVTGGTEAFF
CDR3 DNA: TGCGCCAGCAGCGTGACAGGGGGCACTGAAGCTTTCTTT

D gene: TRBD1
J gene: TRBJ2-5
V gene: TRBV28
clone size: -
CDR3 protein: CASAGGKDLGETQYF
CDR3 DNA: TGTGCCAGCGCAGGGGGCAAAGATTTAGGGGAGACCCAGTACTTC

D gene: -
J gene: TRBJ1-4
V gene: TRBV9
clone size: -
CDR3 protein: CASSFRGGEKLFF
CDR3 DNA: TGTGCCAGCAGCTTTCGGGGGGGTGAAAAACTGTTTTTT

D gene: -
J gene: TRBJ1-1
V gene: TRBV5-6
clone size: few
CDR3 protein: CASSPRGRAGDTEAFF
CDR3 DNA: TGTGCCAGCAGCCCGAGGGGGAGGGCTGGGGACACTGAAGCTTTCTTT

D gene: -
J gene: TRBJ1-1
V gene: TRBV29-1
clone size: -
CDR3 protein: CSASLVVNTEAFF
CDR3 DNA: TGCAGCGCCAGTCTTGTTGTTAACACTGAAGCTTTCTTT

D gene: TRBD1
J gene: TRBJ2-5
V gene: TRBV9
clone size: -
CDR3 protein: CASSETGVWETQYF
CDR3 DNA: TGTGCCAGCAGCGAGACAGGGGTTTGGGAGACCCAGTACTTC

D gene: TRBD1
J gene: TRBJ2-7
V gene: TRBV29-1
clone size: -
CDR3 protein: CSVIPDRGYHEQYF
CDR3 DNA: TGCAGCGTTATTCCAGACAGGGGATATCACGAGCAGTACTTC

D gene: -
J gene: TRBJ2-2
V gene: TRBV18
clone size: -
CDR3 protein: CASSPIQVLTGELFF
CDR3 DNA: TGTGCCAGCTCACCAATCCAGGTTCTCACCGGGGAGCTGTTTTTT

D gene: TRBD2
J gene: TRBJ2-4
V gene: TRBV10-3
clone size: -
CDR3 protein: CAISDLAGALAKNIQYF
CDR3 DNA: TGTGCCATCAGTGATCTAGCGGGGGCCTTAGCCAAAAACATTCAGTACTTC

D gene: TRBD2
J gene: TRBJ2-5
V gene: TRBV5-1
clone size: -
CDR3 protein: CASRPLAGGQKTQYF
CDR3 DNA: TGCGCCAGCAGACCACTAGCGGGGGGGCAGAAGACCCAGTACTTC